This T cell receptor (beta chain) was sequenced in a study of blood T cell repertoires in COVID-19. The CDR3 covers 14 residues. J was trimmed by 9 bases and V by 5 bases; bases with no gene match: 8. Germline-derived CDR1 and CDR2 are SQVTM and ANQGSEA. Generated by immunoSEQ multiplex PCR, the TCRdb table keeps only in-frame clones and is missing some. This sample has approximately 120,000 clones, with about 80% found just once. V is TRBV29-1 and J is TRBJ2-1; TRBD2 matches 12 bases. The sequence was collected from a man aged 35-49 years with active or convalescent COVID-19. Sequencing input: peripheral blood. CDR3 bases: TGCAGCGTTCCCCAACTAGCGGGAGGTCCTGAGCAGTTCTTC. As protein: CSVPQLAGGPEQFF.